This T cell receptor beta chain was sequenced for a study of CD8+ T cells in alopecia areata (dated by TCRdb to between 2018 and 2020). General notes on the study: Skin from C3H/HeJ donors with spontaneous alopecia (about 6-13 months old) was grafted onto female C3H/HeJ recipients aged about 6-10 weeks. RNA came from the PAXgene miRNA kit for fixed scalp, the miRNeasy kit for PBMCs, and the RNeasy kit for mouse skin. The study used high-throughput TCRbeta sequencing to examine T cell clonal expansion in alopecia areata, in both the C3H/HeJ mouse model and human patients. Scalp clonality was compared among normal scalp (n=4), patchy alopecia areata scalp (n=8), and alopecia totalis/universalis scalp (n=8). Human TCRbeta sequencing covered scalp tissue and sorted CD4+ and CD8+ peripheral blood T cells from patchy and totalis/universalis alopecia areata patients and healthy controls. TCRbeta CDR3 regions were amplified by immunoSEQ multiplex PCR with 35 Vbeta forward and 13 Jbeta reverse primers.

Results and caveats for the whole study, not just this receptor: TCR sequences shared between patients were less clear than in mice, possibly partly because of HLA diversity in the patient population. Lesional scalp, especially in alopecia totalis/universalis, showed higher clonality and more expanded CD8+ clones than normal scalp, suggesting antigenic drive. Unlike mouse skin, where gammadelta T cells dominate, normal human skin contains resident alphabeta T cells that get sequenced too, which complicates analysis of the scalp TCR repertoire.

A note on this clone: Its target antigen remains unknown. TCRdb's protein sequence differs at residue 8 from the translated DNA; the protein presented here follows the DNA. Since the receptor is from a mouse, mouse gene names and germline sequences apply. The read ends 3 residues early relative to the CDR3; the germline J gene fills the gap.

The library came from the immunoSEQ multiplex PCR assay. RNA was extracted from all samples and reverse transcribed into cDNA as template for TCR sequencing. First-strand cDNA was synthesized with SuperScript III using a 2:1 mix of oligo-dT and random hexamers. A synthetic immune receptor repertoire was used to measure amplification bias, and any remaining bias was corrected computationally. Sequencing of the libraries was done on Illumina HiSeq using 60 bp reads that spanned the CDR3 and were read from J toward V. Turning to the authors' computational methods: Raw reads were preprocessed for error removal, and CDR3 was defined according to IMGT conventions as running from the conserved cysteine to phenylalanine. Clonality was calculated as 1 minus Shannon entropy normalized by log2 of the number of productive unique TCRs. Whether each scalp clone was CD4 or CD8 was inferred by checking scalp TCRbeta sequences against the CD4 and CD8 repertoires from sorted blood. The source is immuneACCESS, and TCRdb retained only in-frame sequences with V and J called. Part of the clones is not carried over; for the studies checked, unresolved V genes explain less than half of this, and the remainder is unexplained. The DNA gave D and trimming, while V, J and clone size come from that table. Listed for this sample are around 100,000 clones, none observed only a single time. The biggest ten clones account for around 20% of the sample.

Counted from cysteine to phenylalanine, this CDR3 has 11 amino acids. The DNA covers only part of the CDR3, 24 bases in frame from base 1. At the junction V is shortened by 7 bases and J by 7 bases, with 6 bases in between. CDR1 and CDR2, looked up from the germline V gene (reference sequence), are FNHDT and SITEND. Here the chain combines TRBV19 and TRBJ1-6; TRBD1 is possibly the D segment (5 matching bases). TRBJ1-6 counts as an open reading frame of uncertain function. This receptor was obtained from a C3H/HeJ mouse with alopecia areata. This mouse strain carries MHC haplotype H2-k. The sample taken for sequencing was lesional skin. The CDR3 reads as follows: CASGGNSPLYF. The CDR3 bases that were read are TGTGCCAGCGGGGGGAATTCGCCC.